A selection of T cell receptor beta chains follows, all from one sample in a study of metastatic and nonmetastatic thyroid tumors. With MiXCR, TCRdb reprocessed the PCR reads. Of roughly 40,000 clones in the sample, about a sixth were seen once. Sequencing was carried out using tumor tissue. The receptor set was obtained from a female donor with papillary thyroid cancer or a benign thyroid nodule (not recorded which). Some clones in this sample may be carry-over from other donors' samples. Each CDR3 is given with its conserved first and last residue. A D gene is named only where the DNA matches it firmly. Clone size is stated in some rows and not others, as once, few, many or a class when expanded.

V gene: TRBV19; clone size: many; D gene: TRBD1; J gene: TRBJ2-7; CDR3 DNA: TGTGCCAGTAGTATACAGGGGGAATACGAGCAGTACTTC; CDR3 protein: CASSIQGEYEQYF
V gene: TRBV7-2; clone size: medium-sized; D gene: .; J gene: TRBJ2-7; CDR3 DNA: TGTGCCAGCAGCCCATACATGGGCGAGCAGTACTTC; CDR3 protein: CASSPYMGEQYF
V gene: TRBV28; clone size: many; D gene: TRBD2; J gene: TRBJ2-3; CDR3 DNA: TGTGCCAGCAGGCGACTAGCGGGAGTATCAGATACGCAGTATTTT; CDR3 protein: CASRRLAGVSDTQYF
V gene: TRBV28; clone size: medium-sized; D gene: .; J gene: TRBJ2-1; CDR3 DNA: TGTGCCAGCAGTACCTACAATGAGCAGTTCTTC; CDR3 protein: CASSTYNEQFF
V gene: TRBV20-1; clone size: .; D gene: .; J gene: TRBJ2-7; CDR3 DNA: TGCAGTGCTCTCCCAGCGCTAAGAGGTGTGGAATACGAGCAGTACTTC; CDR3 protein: CSALPALRGVEYEQYF
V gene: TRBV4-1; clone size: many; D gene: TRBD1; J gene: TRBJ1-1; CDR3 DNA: TGCGCCAGCAGCCACCAGCCGAACAGGGGAAGCACTGAAGCTTTCTTT; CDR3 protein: CASSHQPNRGSTEAFF
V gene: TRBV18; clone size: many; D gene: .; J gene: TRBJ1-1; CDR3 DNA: TGTGCCAGCTCACCTTCAGGGAGGGGAACTGAAGCTTTCTTT; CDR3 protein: CASSPSGRGTEAFF
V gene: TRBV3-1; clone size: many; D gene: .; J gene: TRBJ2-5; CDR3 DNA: TGTGCCAGCAGCCAAGTTCACCCAAAAGAGACCCAGTACTTC; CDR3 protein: CASSQVHPKETQYF
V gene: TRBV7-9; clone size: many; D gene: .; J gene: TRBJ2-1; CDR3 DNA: TGTGCCAGCAGCCCAACCCACCGGAGTGAGCAGTTCTTC; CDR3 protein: CASSPTHRSEQFF
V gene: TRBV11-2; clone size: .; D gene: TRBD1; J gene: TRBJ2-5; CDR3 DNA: TGTGCCAGCAGCCGCACACAGGGGTCAGACCAAGAGACCCAGTACTTC; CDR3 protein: CASSRTQGSDQETQYF
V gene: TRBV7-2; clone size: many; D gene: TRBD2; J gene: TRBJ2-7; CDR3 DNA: TGTGCCAGCAGCCCCCGGACTAGCGGGAGGGCCAGCTCCTACGAGCAGTACTTC; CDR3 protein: CASSPRTSGRASSYEQYF
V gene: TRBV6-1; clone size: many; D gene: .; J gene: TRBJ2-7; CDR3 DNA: TGTGCCAGCACGTTAGAAGGACAGTGGGGTTACGAGCAGTACTTC; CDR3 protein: CASTLEGQWGYEQYF
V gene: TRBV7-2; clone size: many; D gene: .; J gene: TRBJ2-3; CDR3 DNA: TGTGCCAGCAGCTTAGAACAGGCCCGCTATACGCAGTATTTT; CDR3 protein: CASSLEQARYTQYF
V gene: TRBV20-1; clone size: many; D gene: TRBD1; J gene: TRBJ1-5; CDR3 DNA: TGCAGTGCTAGAGATACAGGGGGGAGCAATCAGCCCCAGCATTTT; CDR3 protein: CSARDTGGSNQPQHF
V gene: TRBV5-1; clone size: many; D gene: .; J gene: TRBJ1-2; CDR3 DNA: TGCGCCAGCAACCTTGGGGGGGCGGAAGGCTACACCTTC; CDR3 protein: CASNLGGAEGYTF
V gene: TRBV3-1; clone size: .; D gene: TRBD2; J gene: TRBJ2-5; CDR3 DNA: TGTGCCAGCAGCCAAGTAGCGGGAGGGCCCCAAGAGACCCAGTACTTC; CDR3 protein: CASSQVAGGPQETQYF
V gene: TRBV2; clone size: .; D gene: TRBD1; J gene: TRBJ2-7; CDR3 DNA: TGTGCCAGCAGTGACGGGACAGGGCTGTACGAGCAGTACTTC; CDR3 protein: CASSDGTGLYEQYF
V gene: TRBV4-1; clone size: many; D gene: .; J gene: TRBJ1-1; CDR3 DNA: TGCGCCAGCAGCCAAGAGGGGGCAGGGTGGCCTGAAGCTTTCTTT; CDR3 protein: CASSQEGAGWPEAFF
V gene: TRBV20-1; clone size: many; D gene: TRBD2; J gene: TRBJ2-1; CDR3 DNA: TGCAGTGCTCCCCGGACTAGCGGGGAAGGCGGAAATGAGCAGTTCTTC; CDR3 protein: CSAPRTSGEGGNEQFF
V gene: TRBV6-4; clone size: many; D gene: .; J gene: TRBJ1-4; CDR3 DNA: TGTGCCAGCAGAATTAATGAAAAACTGTTTTTT; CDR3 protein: CASRINEKLFF
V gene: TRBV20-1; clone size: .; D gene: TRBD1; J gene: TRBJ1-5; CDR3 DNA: TGCAGTGCTAGAGATCGAGGACAGGGACTCCCGAATCAGCCCCAGCATTTT; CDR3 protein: CSARDRGQGLPNQPQHF
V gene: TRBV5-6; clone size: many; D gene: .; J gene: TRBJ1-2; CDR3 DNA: TGTGCCAGCACCCCGGTGGGTAACTATGGCTACACCTTC; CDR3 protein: CASTPVGNYGYTF
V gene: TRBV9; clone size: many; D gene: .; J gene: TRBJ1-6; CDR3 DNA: TGTGCCAGCAGCGGCGGTGGGGGGGCGAATAATTCACCCCTCCACTTT; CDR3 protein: CASSGGGGANNSPLHF
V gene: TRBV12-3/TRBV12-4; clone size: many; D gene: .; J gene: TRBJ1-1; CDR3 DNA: TGTGCCAGCAGTTTAAACGGGGGGACTGAAGCTTTCTTT; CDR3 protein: CASSLNGGTEAFF
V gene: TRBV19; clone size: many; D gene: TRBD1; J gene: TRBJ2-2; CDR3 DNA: TGTGCCAGTAGGGACAGGGAACAAACCGGGGAGCTGTTTTTT; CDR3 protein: CASRDREQTGELFF
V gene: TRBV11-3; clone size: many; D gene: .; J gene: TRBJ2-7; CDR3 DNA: TGTGCCAGCAGCTCTGGCCGTTCCTCCTACGAGCAGTACTTC; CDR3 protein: CASSSGRSSYEQYF